The sequence of this T cell receptor beta chain was determined in a study of T cells in narcolepsy. Study-wide context: Patients with NT1 or NT2 and healthy control donors were enrolled. Study-wide points: Same-patient CSF and blood CD4+ T cell clonotypes included HCRT-specific and TRIB2-specific autoreactive ones. Healthy controls reportedly lacked the autoreactive clonotypes serially found in patients' blood.

Data came from immunoSEQ multiplex PCR; TCRdb stores just in-frame clones and leaves some out. Found here are under 30,000 clones, roughly 85% of them singletons; the top ten hold under 1.5%. As to this clone: Its target is unknown.

The ends were cut back, 7 bases at V and 0 bases at J, with 4 bases in the middle. The CDR3 totals 11 residues. Germline V gives CDR1 MNHEY, CDR2 SMNVEV (reference sequence). The clonotype originates from a human donor with narcolepsy. The sequencing input was CD45RA- memory CD4+ T cells from PBMCs. This sequence joins TRBV27 and TRBJ2-7; D gene unclear. The CDR3 DNA follows: TGTGCCAGCAAGCCCTCCTACGAGCAGTACTTC. This encodes CASKPSYEQYF.